The sequence of this T cell receptor beta chain was determined in a study of blood T cell repertoires in COVID-19. Overall study: Nucleic acid was either cDNA or gDNA, and it came from T cells, B-cell-depleted T cells, or PBMCs.

CDR1 and CDR2 from the germline V gene are SGHTA and FQGNSA. Deletions cut 4 bases from V and 0 bases from J, with 13 bases between. CDR3 length: 15 amino acids. The protocol was immunoSEQ multiplex PCR, while the TCRdb copy is restricted to in-frame clones and leaves out a portion. This table holds 270,000 or so clones, about 89% found once. The origin of this receptor is a woman aged 40-49 years who had recovered from COVID-19. Material: peripheral blood. This chain joins TRBV7-2 and TRBJ2-7; tentatively, D is TRBD1 (5 bases). CDR3 amino acids: CASSSRAIPSYEQYF. The CDR3, as DNA: TGTGCCAGCAGCTCCAGGGCAATACCCTCCTACGAGCAGTACTTC.